This T cell receptor beta chain originates from a study of blood T cell repertoires in COVID-19. About the study: Collection of acute and convalescent COVID-19 samples took place in the United States, Italy and Spain.

Authors' processing steps: Reference gene primer amplification yielded estimated nucleated cell counts. Some clones are missing from TCRdb's copy, which holds only in-frame ones; the method was immunoSEQ multiplex PCR. Clone size and V and J calls were adopted from that table, with D and trimming inferred from the DNA. The data show around 280,000 clones, around 90% seen once. Trimming pared 3 bases from V and 5 bases from J, leaving 10 bases between. This CDR3 spans 13 amino acids. Germline CDR1 is DFQATT and CDR2 is SNEGSKA (reference sequence). Sequenced material: peripheral blood. This chain connects TRBV20-1 to TRBJ2-2; a weak D match, TRBD2 (5 bases). The clonotype comes from a man aged 65 to 79 with acute or convalescent COVID-19. CDR3 DNA sequence: TGCAGTGCTAGTCTGGTAGCGACCGGGGAGCTGTTTTTT. Translating gives CSASLVATGELFF.